The 26 T cell receptor beta chains below come from one sample, sequenced in a study of blood T cell repertoires in COVID-19. Sequenced by immunoSEQ multiplex PCR; TCRdb stores in-frame clones only, minus some. The data hold about 120,000 clones, with about four fifths observed a single time. The sequenced sample consisted of peripheral blood. These receptors originate from a man aged 25-45 years with COVID-19, enrolled during active disease.

As to this clone: Within the sample, other DNA sequences also encode this same CDR3. J is TRBJ1-5 and V is TRBV6-5; a possible D gene is TRBD1 (6 bases). Germline V gene lookup returns CDR1 MNHEY and CDR2 SVGAGI. The CDR3 extends over 14 amino acids. Between the trimmed V and J ends, which lost 6 bases and 5 bases, there was a span of 14 bases. CDR3 residues: CASSRTGRDQPQHF. Here the CDR3 DNA reads TGTGCCAGCAGCCGCACAGGGCGCGATCAGCCCCAGCATTTT.

Only one count was recorded for this clone. The J gene is TRBJ2-1, the V gene TRBV6-1, with a possible D match to TRBD2 (6 bases). Germline V gene sequence: CDR1 MNHNS, CDR2 SASEGT. V was trimmed by 1 base and J by 12 bases, leaving 16 bases between them. The CDR3 is 14 residues long. This CDR3 is CASSEVRTTPGQFF. DNA for the CDR3: TGTGCCAGCAGTGAAGTCCGGACTACCCCTGGGCAGTTCTTC.

The chain couples TRBV24-1 to TRBJ2-5; 8 nucleotides align to TRBD1. The V segment lost 5 bases and the J segment 4 bases; nucleotides outside the gene matches: 11. In germline, CDR1 is KGHDR, CDR2 SFDVKD. CDR3 size: 16 residues. The CDR3 reads CATSAPGQGAAETQYF. CDR3 in DNA: TGTGCCACCAGTGCTCCAGGACAGGGAGCGGCAGAGACCCAGTACTTC.

The chain uses TRBV15 and TRBJ2-7; D is perhaps TRBD2 (5 bases). V lost 0 bases to trimming and J lost 4 bases, with 10 bases between them. The length of the CDR3 is 14 residues. The germline V gene has CDR1 LNHNV and CDR2 YYDKDF (reference sequence). The CDR3 sequence: CATSREASSYEQYF. The DNA for the CDR3 is TGTGCCACCAGCAGAGAGGCTAGCAGTTACGAGCAGTACTTC. Drawing the rest from reference TRBV15 and TRBJ2-7, the complete variable domain is DAMVIQNPRYQVTQFGKPVTLSCSQTLNHNVMYWYQQKSSQAPKLLFHYYDKDFNNEADTPDNFQSRRPNTSFCFLDIRSPGLGDTAMYLCATSREASSYEQYFGPGTRLTVT.

The V call is TRBV25-1, the J call TRBJ1-4, with D hard to call. Trimming took 6 bases from V and 5 from J, leaving 13 bases between them. CDR1 is MGHDK and CDR2 is SYGVNS in the germline V gene. This CDR3 region has 14 residues. The CDR3 loop is CASSREDGNEKLFF. DNA of the CDR3: TGTGCCAGCAGCCGGGAAGACGGGAATGAAAAACTGTTTTTT.

A few counts support this clone. CDR3 residues: CASSGGFNSPLHF. CDR3 sequence (DNA): TGTGCCAGCAGCGGGGGGTTTAATTCACCCCTCCACTTT. The chain combines TRBV7-9 with TRBJ1-6; the D gene is possibly TRBD1 (5 bases). Looked up from germline, CDR1 is SEHNR and CDR2 is FQNEAQ (reference sequence). CDR3 size: 13 residues. V shed 5 bases and J shed 6 bases, with 8 bases lying between them.

The V and J genes are TRBV11-2 and TRBJ1-3, with D unresolved. Trimming left V 2 bases short and J 4 bases short, with 15 bases between. Germline-derived CDR1 and CDR2 are SGHAT and FQNNGV. This CDR3 spans 16 amino acids. The DNA for the CDR3 is TGTGCCAGCAGCTTAAGGTTGAATCCGCGGGGAAACACCATATATTTT. Translated: CASSLRLNPRGNTIYF.

The chain recombines TRBV28 with TRBJ2-7; 9 bases agree with TRBD1. From germline, CDR1 is MDHEN and CDR2 SYDVKM. V was pared by 10 bases and J by 3 bases, with 7 bases of the junction left unmatched. The CDR3 is 13 amino acids. The CDR3 bases are TGTGCCACCCAGACGGGACAGGGCTACGAGCAGTACTTC. This translates into CATQTGQGYEQYF.

The chain is built from TRBV10-3 and TRBJ1-5; 8 bases are shared with TRBD1. V lost 1 base, J lost 1 base, and 3 bases stayed unmatched. The CDR3 totals 16 residues. CDR1 ENHRY and CDR2 SYGVKD come from the germline V gene. The CDR3 loop reads CAISEYYRGSNQPQHF. The CDR3 DNA follows: TGTGCCATCAGTGAGTACTACAGGGGGAGCAATCAGCCCCAGCATTTT.

The chain recombines TRBV9 with TRBJ2-6; maybe TRBD1 (6 bases). Germline V lookup: CDR1 SGDLS, CDR2 YYNGEE. The CDR3 covers 17 residues. Trimming stripped 7 bases from V and 2 bases from J, with 19 bases between. CDR3 amino acids: CASSPQGISPGANVLTF. CDR3 nucleotides: TGTGCCAGCTCCCCACAGGGAATTTCTCCTGGGGCCAACGTCCTGACTTTC.

J is TRBJ2-7 and V is TRBV28; TRBD1 agrees at 8 bases. There are 16 residues in the CDR3. CDR1 is MDHEN and CDR2 is SYDVKM in the germline V gene. Trimming at V came to 0 bases and at J to 9 bases, leaving 13 bases not matched to a gene. Here the CDR3 DNA reads TGTGCCAGCAGTTTATGGGACAGGGCCGCCTCCACAGGGCAGTACTTC. Its translation is CASSLWDRAASTGQYF.

The chain combines TRBV5-4 with TRBJ1-2, with 9 bases that match TRBD1. The CDR3 runs to 15 residues. The V and J ends lost 2 bases and 3 bases, in that order; junction bases with no gene match: 5. Per germline, CDR1 SGHNT and CDR2 YYREEE (reference sequence). CDR3 loop: CASSFRGDRDYGYTF. CDR3 nucleotide sequence: TGTGCCAGCAGCTTCAGAGGGGACAGGGACTATGGCTACACCTTC.

V usage is TRBV19 and J usage is TRBJ2-1; TRBD2 matches 11 bases. This CDR3 contains 18 residues. Losses at the gene ends were 4 bases for V and 0 bases for J; bases not matched to a gene: 8. CDR1 and CDR2 (germline): LNHDA, SQIVND (reference sequence). The CDR3 DNA sequence: TGTGCCAGTAGTAAGGCTGGACTAGCGGGCAGCTCCTACAATGAGCAGTTCTTC. Amino acid sequence: CASSKAGLAGSSYNEQFF.

The chain has TRBV3-1 (or the pseudogene TRBV3-2) and TRBJ2-7; the match to TRBD1 covers 9 bases. The ends lost 4 bases at V and 3 bases at J; junction bases unmatched: 4. The germline V gene encodes CDR1 LGHDT and CDR2 YNNKEL (reference sequence). CDR3 length: 14 residues. CDR3 sequence (DNA): TGTGCCAGCAGCCCATTGGGACAGGGCTACGAGCAGTACTTC. Its translation is CASSPLGQGYEQYF.

This clone was recorded only once. The genes are TRBV4-2 and TRBJ1-2; 7 nucleotides line up with TRBD1. Losses at the gene ends were 1 base for V and 4 bases for J; bases not matched to a gene: 6. The CDR3 totals 15 residues. CDR1 is LGHNA, CDR2 YNFKEQ, per germline. CDR3 protein: CASSQGAQGLYGYTF. DNA for the CDR3: TGTGCCAGCAGCCAAGGAGCACAGGGGCTCTATGGCTACACCTTC.

The chain uses TRBV21-1 and TRBJ1-5; whether TRBD1, the table's D call, matches the DNA was not checked. TRBV21-1 is a listed pseudogene. This CDR3 has 17 residues. This CDR3 reads CASSKAKERQRNQPQHF. CDR3 coding DNA: TGTGCCAGCAGCAAAGCGAAAGAAAGACAGAGAAATCAGCCCCAGCATTTT.

V usage is TRBV3-1 (or the pseudogene TRBV3-2) and J usage is TRBJ2-7; 11 bases align to TRBD2. Per germline, CDR1 LGHDT and CDR2 YNNKEL (reference sequence). This CDR3 spans 17 amino acids. Losses at the gene ends were 6 bases for V and 3 bases for J; bases not matched to a gene: 13. The CDR3 bases are TGTGCCAGCAGTTCCGGGACTAGCGGACCTGCCGTCTACGAGCAGTACTTC. Translating it yields CASSSGTSGPAVYEQYF.

This rearrangement joins TRBV30 to TRBJ1-6; 11 bases are a match to TRBD1. The CDR3 length is 16 residues. Germline CDR1 GTSNPN, CDR2 SVGIG (reference sequence). V gave up 3 bases and J gave up 3 bases; unmatched junction bases: 4. The CDR3 loop is CAWSRGTGGYNSPLHF. CDR3 nucleotide sequence: TGTGCCTGGAGCAGAGGGACAGGGGGCTATAATTCACCCCTCCACTTT.

V and J are TRBV2 and TRBJ2-5, with D possibly being TRBD1 (7 bases). Germline CDR1 is SNHLY and CDR2 is FYNNEI. V was shortened by 1 base and J by 4 bases, with 13 bases between the two germline ends. There are 15 residues in the CDR3. CDR3 sequence reads: CASSEEAGGGETQYF. The CDR3 DNA follows: TGTGCCAGCAGTGAAGAGGCAGGGGGAGGAGAGACCCAGTACTTC.

Only one count was recorded for this clone. The chain employs TRBV19 and TRBJ2-1; no firm D call. V shed 5 bases and J shed 0 bases, with 14 bases lying between them. Per germline, CDR1 LNHDA and CDR2 SQIVND (reference sequence). This CDR3 contains 16 residues. The DNA of the CDR3 is TGTGCCAGTAGTTCCCCTTACCCCAGCTCCTACAATGAGCAGTTCTTC. Its translation: CASSSPYPSSYNEQFF.

The chain links TRBV29-1 to TRBJ1-2; no firm D call. The ends were cut back, 4 bases at V and 4 bases at J, with 13 bases in the middle. The CDR3 spans 13 residues. Germline V gives CDR1 SQVTM, CDR2 ANQGSEA. The CDR3 coding sequence is TGCAGCGTTGGGGCGGCGGGCACCTATGGCTACACCTTC. This encodes CSVGAAGTYGYTF.

This clone was observed a few times. The genes are TRBV2 and TRBJ1-4, with TRBD1 matching 7 bases. The CDR3 extends over 15 amino acids. In germline, CDR1 is SNHLY, CDR2 FYNNEI. Trimming removed 4 bases from V and 3 bases from J; junction bases left unmatched: 5. This CDR3 is CASSGLTGANEKLFF. The CDR3 DNA follows: TGTGCCAGCAGTGGACTCACAGGGGCTAATGAAAAACTGTTTTTT.

The genes are TRBV2 and TRBJ1-3; D remains unclear. CDR3 length equals 15 residues. The V gene lost 1 base and the J gene lost 4 bases, with 11 bases spanning the gap. The germline V gene has CDR1 SNHLY and CDR2 FYNNEI. The DNA for the CDR3 is TGTGCCAGCAGTGAAGAAAACAGCTGGGGAAACACCATATATTTT. As protein: CASSEENSWGNTIYF.

The chain has TRBV12-3 or TRBV12-4 and TRBJ2-2, with 7 positions matching TRBD2. The CDR3 loop spans 13 amino acids. The ends lost 11 bases at V and 4 bases at J; junction bases unmatched: 7. CDR3 in amino acids: CALGRVGTGELFF. For the CDR3, the DNA is TGTGCCCTGGGGAGGGTAGGCACCGGGGAGCTGTTTTTT.

This clone was seen only once. The J gene is TRBJ1-3, the V gene TRBV5-1; possible D gene TRBD1, 6 bases. The CDR3 contains 17 residues. CDR1 and CDR2 (germline): SGHRS, YFSETQ. V was cut by 4 bases and J by 0 bases, with 17 bases left in between. CDR3 coding DNA: TGCGCCAGCAGCCCCAGTGGGGGCCCAAGCTCTGGAAACACCATATATTTT. This gives the protein CASSPSGGPSSGNTIYF.

The chain links TRBV5-1 to TRBJ2-3, with 7 positions matching TRBD2. CDR1 and CDR2 from the germline V gene are SGHRS and YFSETQ. The CDR3 spans 14 residues. The V gene end was trimmed by 4 bases and the J gene end by 4 bases; junction bases not matched to a gene: 6. The CDR3 sequence: CASSPLADADTQYF. CDR3 DNA sequence: TGCGCCAGCAGCCCGCTAGCGGATGCAGATACGCAGTATTTT.